This TCR beta chain is drawn from a study of radiation and T cells in renal cell carcinoma (dated by TCRdb to 2018 to 2020). Study-wide context: A total of around 50 samples underwent TCR beta sequencing, made up of roughly 26 tumors and about 27 peripheral blood samples. In the 45 to 65 samples combined, fewer than 5 million unique CDR3 nucleotide sequences were found, encoding 2 million to 3 million unique CDR3 amino acid sequences.

TCR beta libraries were generated from genomic DNA with the immunoSEQ kit, following the manufacturer's recommendations. To prepare the libraries, a first multiplex PCR with proprietary primers was run, followed by a second PCR that added unique barcodes, and a bead cleanup was done after each round. A kit-provided positive control reaction and a negative control reaction were included in every sample batch. The final libraries underwent checking on an Agilent 4200 TapeStation D1000 ScreenTape, volumetric pooling, and quantification by qPCR. Sequencing ran on an Illumina NextSeq500 with a MidOutput 150-cycle cartridge, using 156 Read1 and 15 Index1 cycles with kit custom primers. The pooled library was loaded at 0.9 to 1 pM with a roughly 22% PhiX control spike-in. From the authors' description of their analysis: Vendor-processed data were analyzed in R, with a clonotype defined as all T cells sharing the same CDR3 nucleotide sequence. For clone abundance analyses, frequencies were normalized to the 10,000 most abundant clones in each sample. Public T cell clones, which averaged fewer than five per sample, were excluded before analysis. ImmunoMap was used for dominant motif analysis with the PAM10 matrix, a gap penalty of 30, and a homology threshold of 0.3, and any motif reaching a cumulative frequency of at least 0.01 was considered dominant. Tumor-enriched and baseline blood-enriched clonotypes were defined by at least a 32-fold difference in abundance between compartments. The Baroni-Urbani and Buser coefficient was used to measure tumor-blood repertoire similarity, and groups were compared with two-tailed Wilcoxon tests in R. TCRdb obtained this table from immuneACCESS and retained in-frame rearrangements with V and J assigned. These tables miss some clones; where compared with another copy, unresolved V genes account for less than half of the shortfall, and the remainder is unexplained. That table gives V, J and clone size, and the DNA gave D and trimming. The sample has about 19,000 clones on record, roughly 64% of them singletons. The ten biggest clones cover approximately 13% of the sample.

On this clone: There is no known antigen for this receptor. It has no much larger one-base neighbor in the sample; base qualities were not kept.

Here is what the overall study found, with its caveats: A greater number of dominant CDR3 motifs was detected in irradiated tumors than in control tumors, and a larger share of the repertoire was occupied by these motifs in irradiated tumors than in control tumors. The single-armed trial design could not address effects of radiation dose or scheduling on the TCR repertoire. No pretreatment tumor biopsies were available, so the baseline intratumoral presence of clonotypes could not be determined. Because only small tumor regions of approximately 1 g were available, the study did not capture intratumoral heterogeneity. Irradiated tumors showed higher TCR clonality than controls, with the top 100 clonotypes averaging around 50% of the repertoire versus about 45% in nephrectomy-only tumors. An increase in top tumor clonotypes in blood was observed from baseline to 2 weeks post-radiation, followed by contraction by 4 weeks, which was taken to suggest transient expansion of tumor-resident clones.

The sample's time point label, in plain terms: tumor resected at nephrectomy. The treatment or condition label of this sample denotes: 15 Gy SBRT to primary tumor, nephrectomy 4 weeks later. Samples came from a clinical trial, in which primary renal cell carcinomas received 15 Gy stereotactic body radiation therapy followed by nephrectomy 4 weeks later. Every patient's renal cell carcinoma showed clear cell pathology. The tumors were dissociated mechanically, digested with collagenase/hyaluronidase at 37 degrees C, processed in gentleMACS C tubes, and kept in liquid nitrogen. Genomic DNA for TCR sequencing was prepared using the QIAamp DNA Blood Mini Kit (Qiagen). Samples were included in the analyses only if all quality control checks were passed. The CDR3 spans 14 residues, from the cysteine through the phenylalanine. Of the read, only the CDR3 DNA is kept; its 42 bases are in frame from base 1. V loses 3 bases of germline sequence and J loses 7 bases, and the interval between the two ends is 11 bases. CDR1 is given as SGHNT and CDR2 as YYREEE, both from the germline V gene (reference sequence).

Source: tumor tissue, taken from a patient whose treatment included radiotherapy and nephrectomy. The rearrangement joined TRBV5-4 to TRBJ1-6, with the D segment identity uncertain. This sequence was found in a woman aged 70-85 years with renal cell carcinoma. The CDR3 region has the sequence CASSSRLENSPLHF. The DNA sequence is given as TGTGCCAGCAGCTCACGATTAGAGAATTCACCCCTCCACTTT. The CDR3 plus the reference TRBV5-4 and TRBJ1-6 genes for the other parts give the full variable domain: ETGVTQSPTHLIKTRGQQVTLRCSSQSGHNTVSWYQQALGQGPQFIFQYYREEENGRGNFPPRFSGLQFPNYSSELNVNALELDDSALYLCASSSRLENSPLHFGNGTRLTVT.